The clone carrying this T cell receptor (beta chain) showed up many times. Its antigen is unidentified. The source of the sample is a study of CD8 T cells in ankylosing spondylitis. Study-level results: Disease-associated clones were CD8+ and fairly uncommon in peripheral blood. The clones that were linked to disease were reported to be significantly enriched in matched synovial fluid samples from ankylosing spondylitis patients.

Scientists made TCR beta libraries using quantitative 5'-RACE with molecular barcodes. TCRdb used MiXCR to reprocess the 5' RACE reads, holding one entry per CDR3 protein. The sample gives approximately 140,000 distinct CDR3 sequences, roughly 8.8% of which show up once; 2.5% to 3.5% is in the top ten. This sequence originates from a male donor with ankylosing spondylitis or in good health (not recorded which). Input material: blood, either unsorted or a sorted T cell fraction (not recorded which).

CDR3 residues: CASSQEGDRGPTDTQYF. The CDR3 DNA is TGTGCCAGCAGCCAAGAAGGTGACAGGGGGCCCACAGATACGCAGTATTTT. The J gene is TRBJ2-3, the V gene TRBV3-1, with TRBD1 matching over 10 bases. This CDR3 spans 17 amino acids. J gave up 2 bases and V 0 bases, and 5 bases lay outside the gene matches. Germline V gene sequence: CDR1 LGHDT, CDR2 YNNKEL (reference sequence).